The 27 T cell receptor beta chains in this list originate from one sample, sequenced in a study of CD8 T cells in Susac syndrome. RNA amounts of roughly 0.45 to 1 ug underwent reverse transcription with random hexamers. TCRdb fed the immunoSEQ multiplex PCR reads into MiXCR, producing one record per CDR3 protein. The data contain approximately 190,000 distinct CDR3 sequences, over 85% of them singletons. Sequenced sample: CD4+ T cells from PBMCs. These receptors were collected from a human donor in good health.

The chain has TRBV7-3 and TRBJ1-6; TRBD1 matches at 9 bases. The junction had 7 bases not matched to a gene; V was cut back by 3 bases and J by 7 bases. CDR1 is SGHTA, CDR2 FQGTGA, per germline. There are 16 residues in the CDR3. The CDR3 coding sequence is TGTGCCAGCAGCTTGGACAGGGGATTGAAGAATTCACCCCTCCACTTT. Encoded protein: CASSLDRGLKNSPLHF.

The chain couples TRBV7-2 to TRBJ2-7; 9 positions match TRBD2. Germline V lookup: CDR1 SGHTA, CDR2 FQGNSA. The CDR3 length is 15 residues. V dropped 6 bases and J dropped 3; count of bases not matched to a gene: 9. The CDR3 sequence: CASSYLAGKYYEQYF. CDR3 nucleotides: TGTGCCAGCAGTTATCTAGCGGGGAAGTACTACGAGCAGTACTTC.

This clonotype came up once. This rearrangement joins TRBV18 to TRBJ2-4, with no clear D. The CDR3 is 14 amino acids. The V end lost 3 bases, the J end lost 9 bases, and 15 bases lay between the germline ends. CDR1 is KGHSH and CDR2 is LQKENI in the germline V gene. The CDR3 DNA follows: TGTGCCAGCTCACCCCGGTCCTCGGATGGCATTCAGTACTTC. As protein: CASSPRSSDGIQYF.

This chain uses TRBV19 with TRBJ1-1; D unclear. Looked up from germline, CDR1 is LNHDA and CDR2 is SQIVND (reference sequence). The CDR3 loop spans 15 amino acids. V dropped 5 bases and J dropped 4 bases, with 17 bases sitting between them. The CDR3 loop is CASSSAPGWITEAFF. The CDR3 region has the DNA TGTGCCAGTAGTTCAGCCCCGGGATGGATCACTGAAGCTTTCTTT. The full variable domain, rest sourced from reference TRBV19 and TRBJ1-1, is DGGITQSPKYLFRKEGQNVTLSCEQNLNHDAMYWYRQDPGQGLRLIYYSQIVNDFQKGDIAEGYSVSREKKESFPLTVTSAQKNPTAFYLCASSSAPGWITEAFFGQGTRLTVV.

The chain carries TRBV25-1 and TRBJ1-3; D is ambiguous. This CDR3 has 14 amino acids. Trimming removed 0 bases from V and 0 bases from J, with 3 bases in between. In germline, CDR1 is MGHDK, CDR2 SYGVNS. For the CDR3, the DNA is TGTGCCAGCAGTGAATACCTCTCTGGAAACACCATATATTTT. Encoded protein: CASSEYLSGNTIYF.

V gene TRBV20-1 combines with J gene TRBJ1-5; D possibly corresponds to TRBD1 (5 bases). The ends were cut back, 2 bases at V and 7 bases at J, with 15 bases in the middle. The CDR3 length is 14 residues. From germline, CDR1 is DFQATT and CDR2 SNEGSKA (reference sequence). The DNA for the CDR3 is TGCAGTGCTAGACGGGGACCCTCTGAGCAGCCCCAGCATTTT. This translates into CSARRGPSEQPQHF.

The chain joins TRBV9 to TRBJ1-1; D gene ambiguous. The CDR3 totals 15 residues. The germline V gene encodes CDR1 SGDLS and CDR2 YYNGEE. V was clipped by 0 bases and J by 5 bases, with 14 bases between them. The CDR3 nucleotides are TGTGCCAGCAGCGTAGAGGGCACCCTCGTTACTGAAGCTTTCTTT. Protein sequence: CASSVEGTLVTEAFF.

The V gene is TRBV7-9, the J gene TRBJ1-5, with D hard to call. With 2 bases removed from V and 6 bases from J, the gap between germline ends came to 8 bases. CDR3 length: 13 residues. Germline-derived CDR1 and CDR2 are SEHNR and FQNEAQ (reference sequence). The CDR3 sequence is CASSLRAGQPQHF. In DNA form, the CDR3 reads TGTGCCAGCAGCTTACGGGCCGGTCAGCCCCAGCATTTT.

The CDR3 region has the DNA TGTGCCAGCAGCCAAGATCCCCCAGTCTTAGGAAACACCATATATTTT. Its protein is CASSQDPPVLGNTIYF. The rearrangement uses TRBV3-1 and TRBJ1-3; no clear D. The V end lost 0 bases, the J end lost 4 bases, and 13 bases lay between the germline ends. In germline, CDR1 is LGHDT, CDR2 YNNKEL (reference sequence). The CDR3 totals 16 residues.

This chain uses TRBV9 with TRBJ1-5, with no clear D. Germline V gene sequence: CDR1 SGDLS, CDR2 YYNGEE. The CDR3 totals 17 residues. The V and J ends lost 0 bases and 0 bases respectively, with 13 bases between them. The DNA for the CDR3 is TGTGCCAGCAGCGTAGTCTTTGCGGGTGCTAGCAATCAGCCCCAGCATTTT. Amino acid sequence: CASSVVFAGASNQPQHF.

The chain couples TRBV6-2 or TRBV6-3 to TRBJ2-7; TRBD2 matches at 8 bases. CDR3 length equals 18 residues. V was clipped by 2 bases and J by 2 bases; unmatched bases: 14. Germline assignment: CDR1 MNHEY and CDR2 SVGEGT. The CDR3 nucleotides read TGTGCCAGCAGTTACACGCCGGGGGGGCTCTCCGCGCCCTACGAGCAGTACTTC. Amino acid sequence: CASSYTPGGLSAPYEQYF.

The V and J genes are TRBV5-1 and TRBJ2-5; 7 positions agree with TRBD1. Germline V gene data show CDR1 as SGHRS and CDR2 as YFSETQ. This CDR3 region has 14 residues. J lost 2 bases, V lost 4 bases, and 5 bases had no gene match. The CDR3 bases are TGCGCCAGCAGCAGGGGGCCGGAGCAAGAGACCCAGTACTTC. Translating it yields CASSRGPEQETQYF.

V gene TRBV29-1 combines with J gene TRBJ2-5; D is tentatively TRBD1 or TRBD2 (6 bases each). This CDR3 is built from 13 residues. Germline V gene sequence: CDR1 SQVTM, CDR2 ANQGSEA. V was shortened by 6 bases and J by 5 bases, with 16 bases between the two germline ends. DNA for the CDR3: TGCAGCGTACCTAAGGGGGGCGGGGAGACCCAGTACTTC. Translating gives CSVPKGGGETQYF.

The chain has TRBV20-1 and TRBJ2-4; D not certain. V dropped 6 bases and J dropped 6 bases, with 9 bases sitting between them. The V gene's germline CDR1 is DFQATT and CDR2 SNEGSKA (reference sequence). The CDR3 sequence is 11 residues long. The CDR3 loop reads CSALVRNIQYF. In nucleotides, the CDR3 is TGCAGTGCACTGGTCCGAAACATTCAGTACTTC.

The J gene is TRBJ2-1, the V gene TRBV5-6, with D possibly called TRBD1 or TRBD2 (6 bases each). Germline V gene lookup returns CDR1 SGHDT and CDR2 YYEEEE. The CDR3 has 16 residues. V was clipped by 3 bases and J by 4 bases, with 17 bases between them. In DNA, the CDR3 is TGTGCCAGCAGCTCTCCGGGGGACACCAGTTACAATGAGCAGTTCTTC. As protein: CASSSPGDTSYNEQFF.

The chain carries TRBV28 and TRBJ2-1, with 8 bases matching TRBD1. The germline V gene has CDR1 MDHEN and CDR2 SYDVKM. CDR3 size: 16 residues. Unmatched junction bases numbered 11, after V lost 6 bases and J lost 4 bases. The CDR3 DNA reads TGTGCCAGCAGCTTTAGTGTAGGACAGGGTTACAATGAGCAGTTCTTC. This translates into CASSFSVGQGYNEQFF.

J is TRBJ2-6 and V is TRBV6-5, with D possibly being TRBD1 (5 bases). This CDR3 is 15 amino acids long. V gave up 2 bases and J gave up 4 bases, with 9 bases separating them. Germline values: CDR1 MNHEY, CDR2 SVGAGI. The CDR3 region is CASSYGRAGANVLTF. The CDR3 DNA reads TGTGCCAGCAGTTACGGCAGGGCAGGGGCCAACGTCCTGACTTTC.

The genes are TRBV10-3 and TRBJ1-1; D possibly corresponds to TRBD1 (5 bases). Germline CDR1 reads ENHRY; CDR2 reads SYGVKD. This CDR3 is 13 amino acids long. The germline V and J ends were trimmed by 7 bases and 3 bases, with 12 bases remaining between them. This CDR3 is CAIMIDSDTEAFF. CDR3 bases: TGTGCCATCATGATAGACAGTGACACTGAAGCTTTCTTT.

This chain joins TRBV29-1 and TRBJ1-1; weak D call: TRBD1 (5 bases). The CDR3 is 12 residues long. Germline V gene data show CDR1 as SQVTM and CDR2 as ANQGSEA. The germline V and J ends were trimmed by 3 bases and 6 bases, with 11 bases remaining between them. The CDR3 coding sequence is TGCAGCGTTGATCTAGCAGGGCCTGAAGCTTTCTTT. This sequence encodes CSVDLAGPEAFF.

This chain joins TRBV6-2 or TRBV6-3 and TRBJ1-1; 7 bases agree with TRBD1. This CDR3 is 15 amino acids long. The ends lost 0 bases at V and 6 bases at J; junction bases unmatched: 7. CDR1 and CDR2 (germline): MNHEY, SVGEGT. CDR3 coding DNA: TGTGCCAGCAGTTACTCGACAGGGTTCCGGGCTGAAGCTTTCTTT. Amino acids: CASSYSTGFRAEAFF.

The CDR3 reads CASSPSPQGYKAEAFF. The CDR3 DNA reads TGTGCCAGCAGCCCATCCCCTCAGGGGTATAAGGCTGAAGCTTTCTTT. This rearrangement joins TRBV14 to TRBJ1-1; tentative D call: TRBD1 (6 bases). Trimming removed 4 bases from V and 6 bases from J, with 21 bases in between. There are 16 residues in the CDR3. Per germline, CDR1 SGHDN and CDR2 FVKESK.

V is TRBV5-1 and J is TRBJ2-7, with a weak D call TRBD2 (6 bases). Per germline, CDR1 SGHRS and CDR2 YFSETQ. V lost 2 bases and J 5 bases, leaving 17 bases between the germline ends. This CDR3 comprises 15 residues. The CDR3 spells CASSLSGRQDDEQYF. The CDR3 DNA is TGCGCCAGCAGCTTATCAGGGAGGCAGGACGACGAGCAGTACTTC. Supplemented by reference TRBV5-1 and TRBJ2-7, the full variable domain reads KAGVTQTPRYLIKTRGQQVTLSCSPISGHRSVSWYQQTPGQGLQFLFEYFSETQRNKGNFPGRFSGRQFSNSRSEMNVSTLELGDSALYLCASSLSGRQDDEQYFGPGTRLTVT.

The rearrangement joins TRBV29-1 to TRBJ2-7; maybe TRBD1 (5 bases). The CDR3 contains 12 residues. The V gene's germline CDR1 is SQVTM and CDR2 ANQGSEA. Trimming removed 3 bases from V and 3 bases from J, with 9 bases in between. The CDR3 here is CSVERQGYEQYF. The CDR3 region has the DNA TGCAGCGTTGAGAGGCAGGGCTACGAGCAGTACTTC.

The rearrangement links TRBV12-3 or TRBV12-4 to TRBJ1-1, with a possible D match to TRBD1 (5 bases). The CDR3 length is 13 residues. V lost 0 bases and J 7 bases, leaving 9 bases between the germline ends. The CDR3 coding sequence is TGTGCCAGCAGTTTAGCAGGGGTGGATGAAGCTTTCTTT. This sequence encodes CASSLAGVDEAFF.

Only one count was recorded for this clonotype. The J gene is TRBJ2-7, the V gene TRBV12-3 or TRBV12-4; D is unclear. This CDR3 has 14 amino acids. Trimming stripped 3 bases from V and 2 bases from J, with 11 bases between. The CDR3 protein is CASSFGQITYEQYF. The CDR3 bases are TGTGCCAGCAGTTTCGGGCAAATCACCTACGAGCAGTACTTC.

This chain links TRBV19 with TRBJ2-3; 7 nucleotides line up with TRBD1. Germline assignment: CDR1 LNHDA and CDR2 SQIVND (reference sequence). Losses at the gene ends were 5 bases for V and 7 bases for J; bases not matched to a gene: 12. This CDR3 has 15 amino acids. CDR3 sequence (DNA): TGTGCCAGTAGTCAAAGCCTTGGGACAGCCAATACGCAGTATTTT. Its protein is CASSQSLGTANTQYF.

In nucleotides, the CDR3 is TGCGCCAGCAGCCAAGATGATAGCGGGGCACAAGAGACCCAGTACTTC. This encodes CASSQDDSGAQETQYF. The chain is built from TRBV4-1 and TRBJ2-5; the match to TRBD2 covers 8 bases. CDR1 and CDR2 (germline): MGHRA, YSYEKL. The length of the CDR3 is 16 residues. Germline trimming cut 0 bases from V and 2 bases from J; bases unmatched to any gene: 5.